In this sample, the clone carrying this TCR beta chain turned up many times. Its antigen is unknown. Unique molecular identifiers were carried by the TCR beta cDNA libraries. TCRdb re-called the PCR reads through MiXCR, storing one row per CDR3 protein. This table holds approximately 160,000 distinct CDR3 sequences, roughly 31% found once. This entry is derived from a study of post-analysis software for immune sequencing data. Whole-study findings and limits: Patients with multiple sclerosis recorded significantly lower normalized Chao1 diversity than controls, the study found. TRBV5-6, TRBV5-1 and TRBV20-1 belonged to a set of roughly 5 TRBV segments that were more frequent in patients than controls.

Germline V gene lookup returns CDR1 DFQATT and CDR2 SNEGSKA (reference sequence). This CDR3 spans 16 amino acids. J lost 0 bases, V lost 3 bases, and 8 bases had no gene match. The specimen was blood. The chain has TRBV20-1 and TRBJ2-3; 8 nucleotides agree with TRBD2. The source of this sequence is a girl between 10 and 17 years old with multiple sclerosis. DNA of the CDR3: TGCAGTGCTAGTATCGCGACTAGCGCAAGCACAGATACGCAGTATTTT. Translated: CSASIATSASTDTQYF.